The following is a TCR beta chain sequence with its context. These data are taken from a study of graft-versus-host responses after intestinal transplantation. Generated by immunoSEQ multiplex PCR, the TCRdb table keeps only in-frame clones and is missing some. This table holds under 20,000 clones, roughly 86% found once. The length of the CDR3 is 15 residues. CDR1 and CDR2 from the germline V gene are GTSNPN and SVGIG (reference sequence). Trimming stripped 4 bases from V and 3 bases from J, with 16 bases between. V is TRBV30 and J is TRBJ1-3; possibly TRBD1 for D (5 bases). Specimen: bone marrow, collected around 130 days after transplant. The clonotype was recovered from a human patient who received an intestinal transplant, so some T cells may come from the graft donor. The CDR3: CAWTGGEHGGNTIYF. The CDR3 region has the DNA TGTGCCTGGACGGGAGGGGAGCATGGTGGAAACACCATATATTTT.